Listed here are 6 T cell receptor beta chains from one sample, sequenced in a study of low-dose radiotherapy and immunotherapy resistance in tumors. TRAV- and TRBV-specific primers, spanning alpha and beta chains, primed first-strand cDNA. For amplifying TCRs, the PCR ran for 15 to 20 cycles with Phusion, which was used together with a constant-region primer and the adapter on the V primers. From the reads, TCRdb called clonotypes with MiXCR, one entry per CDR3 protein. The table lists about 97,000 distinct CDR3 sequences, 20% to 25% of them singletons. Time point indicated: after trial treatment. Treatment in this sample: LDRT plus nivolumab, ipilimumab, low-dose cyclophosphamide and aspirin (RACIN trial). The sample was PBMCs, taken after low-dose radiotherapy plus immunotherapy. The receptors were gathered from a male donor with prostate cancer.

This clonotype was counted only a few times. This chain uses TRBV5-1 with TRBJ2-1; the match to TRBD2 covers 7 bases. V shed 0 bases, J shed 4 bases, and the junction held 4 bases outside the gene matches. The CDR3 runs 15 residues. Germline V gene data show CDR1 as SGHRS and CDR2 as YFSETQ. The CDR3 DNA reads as TGCGCCAGCAGCTTGGTGGGGGGGATGTACAATGAGCAGTTCTTC. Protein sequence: CASSLVGGMYNEQFF. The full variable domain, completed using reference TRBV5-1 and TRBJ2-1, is KAGVTQTPRYLIKTRGQQVTLSCSPISGHRSVSWYQQTPGQGLQFLFEYFSETQRNKGNFPGRFSGRQFSNSRSEMNVSTLELGDSALYLCASSLVGGMYNEQFFGPGTRLTVL.

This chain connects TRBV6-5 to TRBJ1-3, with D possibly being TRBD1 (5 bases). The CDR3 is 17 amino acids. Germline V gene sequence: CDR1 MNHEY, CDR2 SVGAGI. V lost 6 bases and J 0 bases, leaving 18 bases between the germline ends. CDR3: CASSLAEGRYSGNTIYF. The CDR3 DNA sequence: TGTGCCAGCAGCCTTGCAGAGGGGCGCTACTCTGGAAACACCATATATTTT.

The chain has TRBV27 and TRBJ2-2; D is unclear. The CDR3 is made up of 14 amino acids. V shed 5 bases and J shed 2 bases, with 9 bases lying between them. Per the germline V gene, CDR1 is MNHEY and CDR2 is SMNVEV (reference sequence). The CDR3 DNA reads TGTGCCAGCAGTGCCCGAACAAACACCGGGGAGCTGTTTTTT. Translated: CASSARTNTGELFF.

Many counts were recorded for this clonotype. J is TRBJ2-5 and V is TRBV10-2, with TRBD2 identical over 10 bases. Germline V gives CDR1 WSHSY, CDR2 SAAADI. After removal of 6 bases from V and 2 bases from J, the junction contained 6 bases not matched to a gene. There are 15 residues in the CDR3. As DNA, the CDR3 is TGCGCCAGCAGCCCTAGCGGGGGCCCACAAGAGACCCAGTACTTC. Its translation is CASSPSGGPQETQYF.

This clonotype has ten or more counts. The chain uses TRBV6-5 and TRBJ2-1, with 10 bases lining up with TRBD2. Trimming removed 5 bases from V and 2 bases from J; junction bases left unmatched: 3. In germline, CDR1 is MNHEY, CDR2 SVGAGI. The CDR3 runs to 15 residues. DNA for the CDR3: TGTGCCAGCAGTCCAGCGGGGGGGGCCTACAATGAGCAGTTCTTC. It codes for CASSPAGGAYNEQFF.

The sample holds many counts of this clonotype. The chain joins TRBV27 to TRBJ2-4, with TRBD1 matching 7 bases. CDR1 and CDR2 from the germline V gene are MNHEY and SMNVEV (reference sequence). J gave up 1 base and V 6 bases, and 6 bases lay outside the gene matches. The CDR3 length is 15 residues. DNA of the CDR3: TGTGCCAGCAGGCAGACAGGGATGGCCAAAAACATTCAGTACTTC. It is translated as CASRQTGMAKNIQYF.